This TCR beta chain was retrieved from a study of cytotoxic CD8 clonotypes in ibrutinib-treated CLL. Study-wide results and caveats: The clonality went up when patients responded to ibrutinib and dropped back toward baseline at progression. Baseline-level clonality went beyond age-matched healthy donors and moved in step with circulating CD8+ T-cell counts.

This CDR3 is 12 amino acids long. V was trimmed by 8 bases and J by 5 bases, leaving 13 bases between them. Germline CDR1 is KGHSH and CDR2 is LQKENI. Details on this clone: Its cognate antigen is unknown.

Profiled with immunoSEQ multiplex PCR; TCRdb holds only in-frame clones, not every one. The sample lists 190,000 or so clones; approximately 68% were seen once. The sequence came from a human donor with chronic lymphocytic leukemia. The chain combines TRBV18 with TRBJ2-7; no clear D gene. The sequencing here drew on PBMCs, taken after 24 months of ibrutinib treatment. The CDR3 sequence is CASGEIEDEQYF. CDR3 nucleotides: TGTGCCAGCGGAGAAATTGAGGACGAGCAGTACTTC.